This is a list of T cell receptor beta chains from one sample in a study of T cells in Graves' hyperthyroidism and ophthalmopathy. MiXCR was run by TCRdb on the multiplex PCR reads, yielding one entry per CDR3 protein. This table holds roughly 380,000 distinct CDR3 sequences, approximately 15% found once. Sequenced: blood. All receptors derive from an older woman with Graves' hyperthyroidism. Both conserved end residues are trimmed from each CDR3. Rows may omit the clone size; those that give it use once, few, many or a size class.

>many|TRBJ1-2|14|TRBV7-6
ASSPPVGSRGYGYT
>few|TRBJ1-4|12|TRBV29-1
SAQSGGPNEKLF
>many|TRBJ2-7|14|TRBV5-1
ASSLIPRSKGYEQY
>many|TRBJ1-2|10|TRBV5-1
ASSTTGYGYT
>many|TRBJ2-5|13|TRBV10-2
ASTRSGRPQETQY
>many|TRBJ2-1|10|TRBV2
ASREDRDEQF
>.|TRBJ2-2|13|TRBV6-2/TRBV6-3
ASSPGGAGTGELF
>few|TRBJ2-2|11|TRBV4-2
ASSQDRSWELF
>many|TRBJ2-5|10|TRBV12-3/TRBV12-4
ASGQDQETQY
>.|TRBJ1-1|10|TRBV20-1
SARGGSLGAF
>few|TRBJ2-5|13|TRBV29-1
SATGRDGHRETQY
>many|TRBJ1-6|14|TRBV11-2
ASSLALPTADSPLH
>many|TRBJ2-7|14|TRBV6-1
ASSEWGQGVFYEQY
>many|TRBJ2-6|15|TRBV20-1
SARALEGVVGANVLT
>many|TRBJ2-1|16|TRBV10-1
ASSESYSRAGADNEQF
>many|TRBJ2-7|13|TRBV20-1
SAQLEREPSYEQY
>few|TRBJ2-2|11|TRBV6-9
ASSYPNTGELF
>many|TRBJ1-1|13|TRBV16
ASSLPGGAGTEAF
>many|TRBJ2-7|11|TRBV4-1
ASSQELAREQY
>.|TRBJ2-2|14|TRBV6-1
ATERGRRLNTGELF
>many|TRBJ2-2|10|TRBV27
ASSLVGGELF
>many|TRBJ2-7|15|TRBV12-3/TRBV12-4
ASSSTGTSGSSYEQY
>many|TRBJ2-1|8|TRBV7-2
AIQDNEQF
>few|TRBJ2-1|10|TRBV20-1
SAREGYNEQF
>few|TRBJ2-1|13|TRBV15
ATSRTGLTYNEQF
>few|TRBJ1-1|10|TRBV29-1
SGTGLNTEAF
>.|TRBJ2-7|12|TRBV30
AWSRTRGASEQY
>.|TRBJ2-2|14|TRBV2
ASSPRGTGMVGELF
>few|TRBJ2-3|15|TRBV11-2
ASSFEGLFGGVDTQY
>.|TRBJ1-1|13|TRBV19
ASTPGQGMNTEAF
>.|TRBJ2-7|12|TRBV11-2
ASSLGTSLDEQY
>few|TRBJ2-7|16|TRBV27
ASSLQLSGQGPLSQQY
>once|TRBJ2-7|12|TRBV7-9
ASSFRDRGNEQY
>.|TRBJ2-5|11|TRBV7-9
ASSYRTGEAQW
>many|TRBJ1-2|14|TRBV6-5
ASSYSGHLQGGVYT
>.|TRBJ1-2|12|TRBV5-1
ASTLGQGSYGYT
>.|TRBJ2-6|15|TRBV18
ASSLRQVVSGANVLT
>few|TRBJ2-7|13|TRBV12-3/TRBV12-4
ASSPGLGASYEQY
>many|TRBJ2-1|14|TRBV5-1
ASSLGPVGAADEQF
>few|TRBJ2-2|11|TRBV12-3/TRBV12-4
ASNGQHTGELF